This is a list of T cell receptor beta chains from one sample in a study of cytomegalovirus exposure and HLA in healthy donors. Profiling relied on immunoSEQ multiplex PCR, and the TCRdb table lists in-frame clones only, not all of them. The table lists more than 85,000 clones, roughly 80% of them singletons. The sample consisted of PBMCs. These receptor sequences come from a male donor in good health and CMV-seropositive. Both conserved end residues are part of each CDR3. D genes are given only for firm matches. Clone size appears in some rows only: once, few, many, or a class for an expanded clone.

D	V	J	size	DNA	CDR3
TRBD1	TRBV29-1	TRBJ1-2	.	TGCAGCGTTGAGACAGGGGCGTATGGCTACACCTTC	CSVETGAYGYTF
.	TRBV25-1	TRBJ2-7	once	TGTGCCAGCAGTGGGGGAACAGACAGGCCTTACGAGCAGTACTTC	CASSGGTDRPYEQYF
.	TRBV9	TRBJ2-3	.	TGTGCCAGCAGCGTATTGCCAGGAGGGTATAGCACAGATACGCAGTATTTT	CASSVLPGGYSTDTQYF
.	TRBV7-6	TRBJ2-1	once	TGTGCCAGCAGCTTACCTTACAATGAGCAGTTCTTC	CASSLPYNEQFF
TRBD1	TRBV5-8	TRBJ2-6	.	TGTGCCAGCAGCCGGGACAGGGGCTCTGGGGCCAACGTCCTGACTTTC	CASSRDRGSGANVLTF
TRBD2	TRBV11-3	TRBJ2-3	.	TGTGCCAGCAGCTTAGCTAGCGGGGTGACAGATACGCAGTATTTT	CASSLASGVTDTQYF
.	TRBV4-2	TRBJ1-2	.	TGTGCCAGCAGCCAAGATCACACAAGTATCGCGGGGGGAGAGGGTGGCTACACCTTC	CASSQDHTSIAGGEGGYTF
TRBD2	TRBV29-1	TRBJ2-7	.	TGCAGCGTTGAACCCCTTAGCGGGACCGACTCCTACGAGCAGTACTTC	CSVEPLSGTDSYEQYF
TRBD1	TRBV11-3	TRBJ2-3	.	TGTGCCAGCAGCCATATCCGGGACAGGAGCACAGATACGCAGTATTTT	CASSHIRDRSTDTQYF
.	TRBV7-8	TRBJ2-7	.	TGTGCCAGCAGCCGCAGGGCTTCTTACTACGAGCAGTACTTC	CASSRRASYYEQYF
TRBD1	TRBV19	TRBJ1-1	.	TGTGCCAGTAGTATCAAGGGGGCGCCGAACACTGAAGCTTTCTTT	CASSIKGAPNTEAFF
.	TRBV7-3	TRBJ1-1	few	TGTGCCAGCAGCTTAATGGGGGGGACTGAAGCTTTCTTT	CASSLMGGTEAFF
.	TRBV27	TRBJ2-1	.	TGTGCCAGCACCCTCGCGGGGGCTTACAATGAGCAGTTCTTC	CASTLAGAYNEQFF
.	TRBV28	TRBJ2-7	.	TGTGCCAGCAAAAGGAACAGGATCGACGAGCAGTACTTC	CASKRNRIDEQYF
.	TRBV4-2	TRBJ2-3	once	TGTGCCAGCAAGGGGGGGCAAACTAGCACAGATACGCAGTATTTT	CASKGGQTSTDTQYF
.	TRBV6-6	TRBJ1-3	.	TGTGCCAGCAGCCCCCCCGGGAGGGCTGGAAACACCATATATTTT	CASSPPGRAGNTIYF
.	TRBV30	TRBJ1-6	few	TGTGCCTGGAAGGGGCCAATCGGGTCACCCCTCCACTTT	CAWKGPIGSPLHF